This TCR beta chain was observed in a study of blood T cell repertoires in COVID-19. Turning to the study itself: Spain, Italy and the United States supplied samples that represented acute and convalescent COVID-19.

Assay: immunoSEQ multiplex PCR; the TCRdb copy retains only in-frame clones and omits some. The sample contains 75,000 to 90,000 clones, around four fifths of which appear only once. Germline V gene lookup returns CDR1 MNHEY and CDR2 SVGAGI. V was cut by 6 bases and J by 3 bases, with 15 bases left in between. The CDR3 runs to 14 residues. The sequenced sample consisted of peripheral blood. This TCR was recovered from a man older than 75 with active or convalescent COVID-19. This chain uses TRBV6-5 with TRBJ2-7; tentatively, D is TRBD1 (6 bases). DNA of the CDR3: TGTGCCAGCAGCAAGGAAGGACAGCTCTACGAGCAGTACGTC. Its translation: CASSKEGQLYEQYV.